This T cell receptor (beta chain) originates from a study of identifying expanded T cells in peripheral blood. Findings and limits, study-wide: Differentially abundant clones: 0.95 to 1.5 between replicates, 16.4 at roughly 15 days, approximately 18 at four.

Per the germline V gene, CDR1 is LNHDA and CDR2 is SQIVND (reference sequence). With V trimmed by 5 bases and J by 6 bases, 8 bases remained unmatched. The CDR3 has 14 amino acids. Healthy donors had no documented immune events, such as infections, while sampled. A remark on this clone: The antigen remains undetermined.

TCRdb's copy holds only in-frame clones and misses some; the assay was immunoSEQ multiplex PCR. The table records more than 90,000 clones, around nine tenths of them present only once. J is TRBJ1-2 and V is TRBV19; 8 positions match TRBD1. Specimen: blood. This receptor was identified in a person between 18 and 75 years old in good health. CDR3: CASSLTTGDHGYTF. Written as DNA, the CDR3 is TGTGCCAGTAGTTTAACGACAGGGGATCATGGCTACACCTTC.